The 18 T cell receptor beta chains reported below all come from one sample, sequenced in a study of T-cell memory formation after mild COVID-19. TCRdb re-called the 5' RACE reads with MiXCR, one entry per CDR3 protein. The sample lists 470,000 or so distinct CDR3 sequences, roughly 20% seen once, with 7.5% to 10% in the top ten. Sequencing input: PBMCs or a T cell subset sorted from them (not recorded which). These receptors came from an adult woman who had mild COVID-19 (a few samples of this study predate the infection). Cell type and time point are not known.

The V and J genes are TRBV20-1 and TRBJ2-5; D perhaps matches TRBD2 (6 bases). The CDR3 has 16 residues. Between the trimmed V and J ends, which lost 1 base and 1 base, there was a span of 16 bases. Germline-derived CDR1 and CDR2 are DFQATT and SNEGSKA (reference sequence). The CDR3 coding sequence is TGCAGTGCTAGAGGGGTCGAGCGGGCTATCCAAGAGACCCAGTACTTC. It yields the protein CSARGVERAIQETQYF.

The genes are TRBV6-6 and TRBJ1-1; 11 positions agree with TRBD1. This CDR3 contains 15 residues. With V trimmed by 6 bases and J by 5 bases, 8 bases remained unmatched. The V gene's germline CDR1 is MNHNY and CDR2 SVGAGI (reference sequence). The CDR3 loop is CASRKTGQGDTEAFF. DNA for the CDR3: TGTGCCAGCAGGAAGACGGGACAGGGGGATACTGAAGCTTTCTTT.

The sample holds a few counts of this clonotype. CDR3 protein: CASSPPDRGLNEQFF. The CDR3 nucleotides read TGTGCCAGCAGCCCTCCGGACAGGGGGCTTAATGAGCAGTTCTTC. This rearrangement joins TRBV7-3 to TRBJ2-1; 11 bases fit TRBD1. Germline assignment: CDR1 SGHTA and CDR2 FQGTGA. This CDR3 is 15 amino acids long. Trimming took 5 bases from V and 7 from J; bases not matched to a gene: 7.

The chain combines TRBV7-2 with TRBJ1-1, with 11 bases matching TRBD1. This CDR3 region has 12 residues. CDR1 and CDR2 (germline): SGHTA, FQGNSA. The V and J ends lost 5 bases and 11 bases, in that order; junction bases with no gene match: 4. DNA of the CDR3: TGTGCCAGCAGCCACGGGACAGGGGGGGCTTTCTTT. It is translated as CASSHGTGGAFF.

The chain is built from TRBV7-3 and TRBJ2-1; 7 bases are shared with TRBD1. J lost 0 bases, V lost 3 bases, and 2 bases had no gene match. Germline values: CDR1 SGHTA, CDR2 FQGTGA. The CDR3 is made up of 15 amino acids. This CDR3 reads CASSLTGISYNEQFF. In DNA form, the CDR3 reads TGTGCCAGCAGCTTGACAGGGATCTCCTACAATGAGCAGTTCTTC.

CDR3 sequence reads: CASSRLGVGTEAFF. In DNA form, the CDR3 reads TGTGCCAGCAGCAGGTTAGGGGTCGGCACTGAAGCTTTCTTT. The chain is built from TRBV6-2 or TRBV6-3 and TRBJ1-1; D may be TRBD1 (5 bases). The germline V gene encodes CDR1 MNHEY and CDR2 SVGEGT. V lost 6 bases and J 4 bases, leaving 15 bases between the germline ends. The CDR3 consists of 14 residues.

Only a few counts were recorded for this clonotype. This chain connects TRBV12-3 or TRBV12-4 to TRBJ2-3, with a weak D call TRBD2 (5 bases). V was clipped by 3 bases and J by 4 bases, with 14 bases between them. The CDR3 is 15 amino acids. DNA of the CDR3: TGTGCCAGCAGTTTGGAGGCAGGCCGAGCAGATACGCAGTATTTT. It codes for CASSLEAGRADTQYF.

There are a few counts of this clonotype. The chain is built from TRBV6-6 and TRBJ2-7; 7 nucleotides match TRBD1. Germline CDR1 MNHNY, CDR2 SVGAGI (reference sequence). This CDR3 region has 15 residues. V shed 3 bases and J 5 bases; nucleotides not matched to a gene: 10. The CDR3 sequence is CASSYTLTGLHEQYF. The CDR3 region has the DNA TGTGCCAGCAGTTATACCTTGACAGGGCTCCACGAGCAGTACTTC.

The genes are TRBV12-3 or TRBV12-4 and TRBJ1-3; the D gene is possibly TRBD1 (6 bases). This CDR3 region has 15 residues. Trimming cost V 3 bases and J 0 bases, with 9 bases left between them. CDR3: CASSLTGRSGNTIYF. CDR3 in DNA: TGTGCCAGCAGTTTGACAGGCCGCTCTGGAAACACCATATATTTT.

The chain links TRBV29-1 to TRBJ1-1; no firm D call. The CDR3 loop spans 12 amino acids. Germline V CDR1 and CDR2: SQVTM, ANQGSEA. Trimming cost V 7 bases and J 6 bases, with 15 bases left between them. CDR3 coding DNA: TGCAGCGCCTACGGGCCCTCCCCTGAAGCTTTCTTT. This translates into CSAYGPSPEAFF.

Note on this clonotype: Lacking the conserved final phenylalanine or tryptophan, this CDR3 likely reflects a read error. The DNA is omitted, as the CDR3 cannot be located on it reliably, and the CDR3 follows TCRdb's listing. V and J are TRBV21-1 and TRBJ2-7; TRBD2 is taken as the D call from the table, unchecked against the DNA. TRBV21-1 is described as a pseudogene. The CDR3 adds up to 12 amino acids, both ends counted. The CDR3 region is CASSLNPGDYVT.

This rearrangement joins TRBV6-5 to TRBJ2-7; D could derive from TRBD1 or TRBD2 (6 bases each). Germline V gene data show CDR1 as MNHEY and CDR2 as SVGAGI. Deletions cut 4 bases from V and 5 bases from J, with 12 bases between. This CDR3 spans 13 amino acids. CDR3 sequence (DNA): TGTGCCAGCAGTTTGACGGGGGCCAACGAGCAGTACTTC. Its protein is CASSLTGANEQYF.

The V and J genes are TRBV4-3 and TRBJ2-7; no firm D call. The CDR3 loop spans 16 amino acids. Trimming removed 0 bases from V and 4 bases from J, with 16 bases in between. CDR1 is LGHNA, CDR2 YSLEER, per germline. The CDR3 DNA follows: TGCGCCAGCAGCCAAGAAGGTCCAATAGAGGAATACGAGCAGTACTTC. Amino acids: CASSQEGPIEEYEQYF.

This clonotype occurred a few times. This chain connects TRBV20-1 to TRBJ2-7; D is undetermined. Trimming stripped 3 bases from V and 4 bases from J, with 10 bases between. The CDR3 sequence is 12 residues long. The V gene's germline CDR1 is DFQATT and CDR2 SNEGSKA (reference sequence). Here the CDR3 DNA reads TGCAGTGCTAGCGACGACAATTACGAGCAGTACTTC. It yields the protein CSASDDNYEQYF.

The table lists this clonotype with a few counts. V gene TRBV30 combines with J gene TRBJ1-1; D is undetermined. Trimming shortened V by 7 bases and J by 0 bases, and 12 bases separated the two germline ends. The V gene's germline CDR1 is GTSNPN and CDR2 SVGIG (reference sequence). CDR3 size: 13 residues. The CDR3 region has the DNA TGTGCCTCCTTGTGGCGGCTGAACACTGAAGCTTTCTTT. Encoded protein: CASLWRLNTEAFF.

The chain links TRBV24-1 to TRBJ2-1; D ambiguous. This CDR3 comprises 13 residues. From germline, CDR1 is KGHDR and CDR2 SFDVKD. The V gene lost 4 bases and the J gene lost 3 bases, with 6 bases spanning the gap. The CDR3 bases are TGTGCCACCAGTGACCCGTTCTACAATGAGCAGTTCTTC. Its translation is CATSDPFYNEQFF.

At least ten counts were recorded for this clonotype. V is TRBV4-1 and J is TRBJ2-1, with TRBD1 identical over 9 bases. Germline trimming cut 4 bases from V and 3 bases from J; bases unmatched to any gene: 10. Germline CDR1 is MGHRA and CDR2 is YSYEKL. The CDR3 has 17 residues. The CDR3 DNA reads as TGCGCCAGCAGCCGTCAACAGGGGGCAGAGGGCTACAATGAGCAGTTCTTC. As protein: CASSRQQGAEGYNEQFF.

This rearrangement joins TRBV7-2 to TRBJ1-6; D gene ambiguous. This CDR3 region has 14 residues. V gave up 3 bases and J gave up 9 bases, with 12 bases separating them. The germline CDR1 and CDR2 sequences are SGHTA and FQGNSA. This CDR3 reads CASSLVGIISPLHF. The DNA for the CDR3 is TGTGCCAGCAGCTTGGTAGGGATTATTTCACCCCTCCACTTT.